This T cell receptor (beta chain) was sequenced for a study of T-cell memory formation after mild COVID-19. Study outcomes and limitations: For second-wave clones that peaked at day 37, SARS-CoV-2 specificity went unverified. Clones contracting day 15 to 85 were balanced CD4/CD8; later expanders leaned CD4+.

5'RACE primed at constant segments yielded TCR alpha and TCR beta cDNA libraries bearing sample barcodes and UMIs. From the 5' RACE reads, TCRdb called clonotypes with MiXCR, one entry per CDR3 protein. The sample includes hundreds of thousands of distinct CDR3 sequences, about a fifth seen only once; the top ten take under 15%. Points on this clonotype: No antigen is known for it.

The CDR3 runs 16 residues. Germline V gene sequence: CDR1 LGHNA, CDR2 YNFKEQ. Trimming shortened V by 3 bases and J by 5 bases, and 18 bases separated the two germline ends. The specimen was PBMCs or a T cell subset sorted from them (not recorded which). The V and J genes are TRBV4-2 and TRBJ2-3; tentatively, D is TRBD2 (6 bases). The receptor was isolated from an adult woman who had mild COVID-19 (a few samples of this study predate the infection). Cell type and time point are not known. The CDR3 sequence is CASSQETSPGRDTQYF. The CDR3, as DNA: TGTGCCAGCAGCCAGGAGACTAGTCCGGGGAGAGATACGCAGTATTTT.